This T cell receptor (beta chain) derives from a study of T cells after yellow fever vaccination. Study-level results: Weaker in magnitude, the secondary response showed a faster peak on day 5 versus 15. One caveat is that FACS-sorted repertoires could contain abundant clonotypes contaminating from the bulk population. Booster samples showed a return of most primary-vaccination clones (about 97% CD4, 85% to 90% CD8).

This clonotype was seen a few times. Its antigen is as yet unknown. Per germline, CDR1 LGHNA and CDR2 YNFKEQ. After removal of 4 bases from V and 3 bases from J, the junction contained 6 bases not matched to a gene. The CDR3 runs 15 residues. Universal primer sites and UMIs were introduced during 5'RACE template-switching synthesis of TCR cDNA. TCRdb reprocessed the 5' RACE reads with MiXCR, giving one entry per CDR3 protein. The table has fewer than 350,000 distinct CDR3 sequences, roughly 9.4% seen once. The sequence derives from a man aged 18 to 29 who received the YFV17D yellow fever vaccine. Source: PBMCs, taken on the day of the first yellow fever vaccination. V gene TRBV4-2 combines with J gene TRBJ1-5; 7 positions match TRBD1. Here the CDR3 DNA reads TGTGCCAGCAGCCCCGAGACAGGGAACAATCAGCCCCAGCATTTT. Its translation is CASSPETGNNQPQHF.